These T cell receptor beta chains were read from a single sample in a study of blood T cell repertoires in COVID-19. Some clones are missing from TCRdb's copy, which holds only in-frame ones; the method was immunoSEQ multiplex PCR. The sample lists roughly 250,000 clones; 81% were seen once. Sequencing input: peripheral blood. The receptors come from a woman in her sixties or seventies with active or convalescent COVID-19. CDR3s include the opening cysteine and the closing phenylalanine or tryptophan. Fields, in order: CDR3 protein, CDR3 DNA, J gene, V gene, D gene, clone size. The D gene is left open where the match is weak. Expanded clones are given a class, and other clones once, few, many or no size at all.

CASSRGQLVNTEAFF TGTGCCAGCAGCAGGGGACAGCTCGTGAACACTGAAGCTTTCTTT TRBJ1-1 TRBV9 TRBD1 NA
CASSLPSGPQHF TGTGCCAGCAGCTTACCGTCAGGCCCCCAGCATTTT TRBJ1-5 TRBV7-2 NA NA
CASSIRLAGGREQFF TGTGCCAGCAGTATCCGACTAGCGGGGGGGCGCGAGCAGTTCTTC TRBJ2-1 TRBV6-2/TRBV6-3 TRBD2 NA
CASSILLAGGYNEQFF TGTGCCAGCAGCATCCTTCTGGCGGGGGGTTACAATGAGCAGTTCTTC TRBJ2-1 TRBV7-6 TRBD2 NA
CSASDQGPHEQYF TGCAGTGCTAGTGATCAGGGGCCCCACGAGCAGTACTTC TRBJ2-7 TRBV20-1 NA NA
CAWISMEQLSNYGYTF TGTGCCTGGATTTCAATGGAACAGCTATCTAACTATGGCTACACCTTC TRBJ1-2 TRBV30 NA NA
CASSAIQGAYGETQYF TGTGCCAGCAGCGCTATACAGGGGGCTTACGGGGAGACCCAGTACTTC TRBJ2-5 TRBV6-2/TRBV6-3 TRBD1 NA
CASSLAGLAGAETQYF TGTGCTAGCAGCTTAGCTGGACTAGCGGGGGCTGAGACCCAGTACTTC TRBJ2-5 TRBV7-7 TRBD2 NA
CASINTGARTRKQFF TGTGCCAGCATCAATACTGGGGCTCGGACACGGAAGCAGTTCTTC TRBJ2-1 TRBV7-9 NA NA
CASSSGHPDYGYTF TGTGCCAGCAGTTCCGGACACCCTGACTATGGCTACACCTTC TRBJ1-2 TRBV6-5 NA NA
CASSLTTGTGDSYEQYF TGTGCCAGCAGCCTCACCACCGGGACAGGGGACTCCTACGAGCAGTACTTC TRBJ2-7 TRBV7-8 TRBD1 NA
CASSSQGGLGTEAFF TGTGCCAGTAGTTCCCAGGGGGGTCTTGGCACTGAAGCTTTCTTT TRBJ1-1 TRBV19 TRBD1 NA
CASSWRLAGDVADTQYF TGTGCCAGCAGCTGGCGACTAGCGGGGGATGTGGCGGATACGCAGTATTTT TRBJ2-3 TRBV5-6 TRBD2 NA
CASSMPPDGGSQETQYF TGTGCCAGTAGTATGCCCCCTGACGGGGGAAGCCAAGAGACCCAGTACTTC TRBJ2-5 TRBV19 NA NA
CASTGTSGATGELFF TGTGCCAGCACCGGGACTAGCGGGGCGACCGGGGAGCTGTTTTTT TRBJ2-2 TRBV3-1/TRBV3-2 TRBD2 NA
CASSLVGGFGYTF TGTGCCAGCAGTTTAGTTGGCGGGTTCGGCTACACCTTC TRBJ1-2 TRBV12-3/TRBV12-4 NA NA
CASSQVDNRPYEQYF TGCGCCAGCAGCCAAGTGGACAATAGACCCTACGAGCAGTACTTC TRBJ2-7 TRBV4-1 NA many
CASSQDRLWGQRNYGYTF TGCGCCAGCAGCCAAGATCGCCTATGGGGACAGCGTAACTATGGCTACACCTTC TRBJ1-2 TRBV4-1 TRBD1 NA
CASTGILNTGELFF TGTGCCAGTACAGGGATCCTGAACACCGGGGAGCTGTTTTTT TRBJ2-2 TRBV2 NA NA
CASSLFGWAPRGNTIYF TGTGCCAGCAGCCTTTTCGGATGGGCCCCAAGGGGAAACACCATATATTTT TRBJ1-3 TRBV13 NA NA
CASSLASGGSGELFF TGTGCCAGCAGCTTAGCCTCGGGGGGGTCCGGGGAGCTGTTTTTT TRBJ2-2 TRBV7-8 TRBD2 once
CASSLDSVTDTQYF TGTGCCAGCAGCTTAGACAGCGTCACAGATACGCAGTATTTT TRBJ2-3 TRBV11-3 NA NA
CASRGQGWTGELFF TGTGCCAGCAGGGGACAGGGATGGACCGGGGAGCTGTTTTTT TRBJ2-2 TRBV18 TRBD1 NA
CASSQGLAGKETQYF TGCGCCAGCAGCCAAGGACTAGCGGGGAAAGAGACCCAGTACTTC TRBJ2-5 TRBV4-1 TRBD2 few
CASSAGSRTEAFF TGTGCCAGCAGTGCGGGTTCTAGGACTGAAGCTTTCTTT TRBJ1-1 TRBV6-4 NA many
CASSGEGLANYGYTF TGTGCCAGCAGTGGAGAGGGATTAGCTAACTATGGCTACACCTTC TRBJ1-2 TRBV27 NA NA